Below are 14 T cell receptor beta chains sequenced from a single sample in a study of blood T cell repertoires in COVID-19. Clones were read by immunoSEQ multiplex PCR, and TCRdb kept only the in-frame ones, dropping some. The sample carries approximately 230,000 clones, approximately 90% recorded once. Material: PBMCs or T cells enriched from blood (not recorded which). The receptor set was obtained from a man aged 35-49 years who had recovered from COVID-19.

Comments on this clone: Other DNA variants within this sample encode the same CDR3. The V gene is TRBV6-5, the J gene TRBJ2-7; D perhaps matches TRBD1 (6 bases). The V end lost 3 bases, the J end lost 1 base, and 13 bases lay between the germline ends. The V gene's germline CDR1 is MNHEY and CDR2 SVGAGI. The CDR3 spans 15 residues. DNA of the CDR3: TGTGCCAGCAGTTATTCCAGGGGCGTGTCCTACGAGCAGTACTTC. This translates into CASSYSRGVSYEQYF.

A few counts support this clone. J is TRBJ2-1 and V is TRBV7-2; TRBD2 matches 7 bases. CDR1 and CDR2 (germline): SGHTA, FQGNSA. The CDR3 extends over 14 amino acids. After removal of 5 bases from V and 4 bases from J, the junction contained 5 bases not matched to a gene. This CDR3 is CASSPSSGYNEQFF. Written as DNA, the CDR3 is TGTGCCAGCAGCCCATCTAGCGGTTACAATGAGCAGTTCTTC.

The V gene is TRBV19, the J gene TRBJ1-5; a weak D match, TRBD1 (6 bases). Trimming removed 6 bases from V and 0 bases from J, with 15 bases in between. This CDR3 contains 16 residues. Germline lookup yields CDR1 LNHDA and CDR2 SQIVND (reference sequence). The CDR3 sequence is CASRAGVGTSNQPQHF. The CDR3 nucleotides are TGTGCCAGTAGGGCAGGGGTCGGAACTAGCAATCAGCCCCAGCATTTT.

V usage is TRBV27 and J usage is TRBJ1-1; 7 nucleotides align to TRBD1. This CDR3 region has 15 residues. Per the germline V gene, CDR1 is MNHEY and CDR2 is SMNVEV (reference sequence). Germline trimming cut 3 bases from V and 1 base from J; bases unmatched to any gene: 5. The CDR3 nucleotides read TGTGCCAGCAGTTTGGGGACAGCGACGAACACTGAAGCTTTCTTT. The encoded protein is CASSLGTATNTEAFF.

This clone was seen only once. This chain uses TRBV2 with TRBJ2-4; the match to TRBD1 covers 7 bases. Germline V gene data show CDR1 as SNHLY and CDR2 as FYNNEI. This CDR3 spans 13 amino acids. Unmatched junction bases numbered 5, after V lost 7 bases and J lost 5 bases. The CDR3 nucleotides read TGTGCCAGCAATGAGGGGGCGGAAAACATTCAGTACTTC. It is translated as CASNEGAENIQYF.

The chain carries TRBV5-1 and TRBJ2-5, with D perhaps matching TRBD1 (5 bases). This CDR3 contains 15 residues. Germline loops: CDR1 SGHRS, CDR2 YFSETQ. V was clipped by 4 bases and J by 3 bases, with 16 bases between them. This chain's CDR3 is CASSPTPTAKETQYF. Written as DNA, the CDR3 is TGCGCCAGCAGCCCCACCCCGACAGCAAAAGAGACCCAGTACTTC.

CDR3 nucleotides: TGTGCCAGCAGCTACAGCAATTCACCCCTCCACTTT. Protein sequence: CASSYSNSPLHF. The chain has TRBV7-9 and TRBJ1-6; D unclear. This CDR3 is 12 amino acids long. From germline, CDR1 is SEHNR and CDR2 FQNEAQ (reference sequence). V lost 4 bases and J lost 7, with 5 bases in between.

V usage is TRBV2 and J usage is TRBJ2-1; TRBD1 agrees at 9 bases. Trimming removed 8 bases from V and 8 bases from J; junction bases left unmatched: 7. Germline CDR1 reads SNHLY; CDR2 reads FYNNEI. The CDR3 is 13 residues long. The CDR3 DNA follows: TGTGCCAGCTGGGGACAGGGCATCGATGAGCAGTTCTTC. It specifies CASWGQGIDEQFF.

The chain links TRBV27 to TRBJ1-6; D not resolved. Trimming took off 5 bases at V and 3 bases at J, with 8 bases between the two ends. This CDR3 has 14 residues. In germline, CDR1 is MNHEY, CDR2 SMNVEV (reference sequence). The CDR3 DNA is TGTGCCAGCAGTCTTCCCGGCTATAATTCACCCCTCCACTTT. Amino acid sequence: CASSLPGYNSPLHF.

The count of this clone is one. The rearrangement joins TRBV5-6 to TRBJ2-7; 9 positions agree with TRBD1. Germline CDR1 is SGHDT and CDR2 is YYEEEE. There are 13 residues in the CDR3. With 4 bases clipped from V and 4 bases from J, the junction kept 3 bases outside the gene matches. This chain's CDR3 is CASSAGQGYEQYF. DNA of the CDR3: TGTGCCAGCAGCGCGGGACAGGGATACGAGCAGTACTTC.

The V call is TRBV11-1, the J call TRBJ2-2, with TRBD2 identical over 12 bases. CDR1 and CDR2 from the germline V gene are SGHAT and FQDESV (reference sequence). The CDR3 is 16 residues long. The J segment lost 3 bases and the V segment lost 2 bases, leaving 1 base of the junction unmatched. Written as DNA, the CDR3 is TGTGCCAGCAGCTTACTAGCGGGAGGGGACACCGGGGAGCTGTTTTTT. Encoded protein: CASSLLAGGDTGELFF.

The chain has TRBV29-1 and TRBJ1-1; D possibly corresponds to TRBD1 (5 bases). V lost 8 bases, J lost 0 bases, and 10 bases lay in between. CDR1 and CDR2 from the germline V gene are SQVTM and ANQGSEA. This CDR3 has 12 residues. The CDR3 DNA sequence: TGCAGCACTTGGGGGGTGAACACTGAAGCTTTCTTT. Encoded protein: CSTWGVNTEAFF.

The genes are TRBV30 and TRBJ2-7; TRBD1 aligns across 9 bases. The CDR3 contains 14 residues. With 4 bases clipped from V and 1 base from J, the junction kept 5 bases outside the gene matches. Germline V gene lookup returns CDR1 GTSNPN and CDR2 SVGIG (reference sequence). The DNA for the CDR3 is TGTGCCTGGATAAGGACAGGGGAGTCCTACGAGCAGTACTTC. Amino acid sequence: CAWIRTGESYEQYF.

The genes are TRBV6-5 and TRBJ2-2, with D tentatively TRBD2 (6 bases). V was shortened by 8 bases and J by 14 bases, with 15 bases between the two germline ends. CDR3 length: 11 residues. Per germline, CDR1 MNHEY and CDR2 SVGAGI. Here the CDR3 reads CASQSGGKLFF. The DNA for the CDR3 is TGTGCCAGCCAAAGTGGGGGGAAACTGTTTTTT.